This T cell receptor beta chain was retrieved from a study of cytomegalovirus exposure and HLA in healthy donors (dated by TCRdb to 2015 to 2018). Broadly, across the study: An earlier analysis of more than 550 of the donors reported 276 Gb of sequence data and 117 million unique TCR beta sequences obtained from some 200 million T cells. Both class I and class II loci were covered by HLA typing, at four-digit resolution. Genome-wide SNP genotypes for about 55% of the 666 donors were used in a later genetic analysis, which treated that subset as a discovery cohort. Typing coverage differed by locus: A, B, C, DRB1 and DQB1 were typed in roughly 620-640 donors, DQA1 in 500 to 550, DPA1 in approximately 610, and DPB1 in 450 to 480. Along with the approximately 650-subject first cohort, a separate validation cohort of over a hundred different subjects was used. The study was designed to test whether signatures of past pathogen exposure could be identified by cataloging public T cell receptors. The study combined high-throughput TCR immunosequencing, statistical association of individual TCRs with disease status, and machine learning to predict cytomegalovirus infection status. Donor age, sex, ethnicity and CMV serostatus were compiled alongside the repertoire data. Rather than using new phenotypic data, the later analysis identified candidate immune exposures from TCR beta sequences and from how often those sequences occurred across donors. An earlier analysis of approximately 500 of the donors applied high-throughput TCR beta sequencing to assess whether each TCR beta V gene segment acted as functional or pseudogenic. Using immunosequencing, the study profiled T cell repertoires from 666 subjects and related those repertoires to cytomegalovirus serostatus. A later analysis re-analyzed previously published TCR beta repertoires from 666 donors and added high-resolution HLA genotyping to study TCR occurrence patterns. Roughly 300 gigabases of sequencing data and approximately 85 million unique TCR sequences were included in an early release covering over 600 HLA-typed donors. Because of strong linkage in the cohort, 4 to 6 DR-DQ haplotypes were treated as single units for association and clustering. Among about 390 genotyped donors of the cohort, an average of about 240,000 unique TCR beta nucleotide sequences were sequenced per donor, roughly a sixth of them non-productive. The genetic ancestry cluster associated with self-reported Caucasian donors included over 80% of the roughly 390 genotyped donors. All discovery cohort repertoires had been generated using a single sequencing platform.

CDR1 and CDR2 (GTSNPN, SVGIG) derive from the germline V gene (reference sequence). V is clipped by 2 bases and J by 7 bases, and the sequence between their germline boundaries is 12 bases long. The CDR3 holds 13 amino acids from the cysteine to the phenylalanine. Only the CDR3 portion is preserved as DNA: 39 bases, with reading frame beginning at the first base. Details on this clone: There is no known antigen for this receptor. No base quality values were provided; no much bigger clone lies one nucleotide off. Additional DNA sequences in this sample encode the identical CDR3.

Receptor amplification or capture employed the immunoSEQ multiplex PCR assay. A mixture of 60 forward primers for TCR Vbeta segments and 13 reverse primers for TCR Jbeta segments was used in the multiplex PCR. Amplification of the CDR3 region of rearranged TCR beta genes was performed with a multiplex PCR assay on genomic DNA. The Illumina HiSeq System was used to sequence the amplified TCR beta libraries as 87-base-pair reads. Under the source paper's analysis protocol: A later analysis tallied 70 million to 100 million unique TCR beta chains across the 660 or so repertoires, and some 12 million of those chains were shared by two or more donors. Raw reads were error-corrected and collapsed into unique sequences with a nearest-neighbor algorithm that merged closely related sequences to remove PCR and sequencing errors. CDR3 sequences were aligned to IMGT reference sequences to assign V, D and J gene segments. Each retained sequence needed at least a six-nucleotide match to both a V gene segment and a J gene segment. Rearrangements were called productive when the CDR3 lacked stop codons and stayed in frame with V and J; all others were non-productive. Following IMGT convention, CDR3 was defined as the stretch from the second conserved V-encoded cysteine to the conserved J-encoded phenylalanine. Sequences without an unambiguous match to a single V gene segment were excluded from the earlier analysis of over 500 of the donors. An earlier analysis of some 500 of the donors classified V segments as functional when productive rearrangements were above 56.7% and as segregating when the standard deviation between donors was above 5%. A statistical classification framework was developed to diagnose cytomegalovirus status using the catalog of TCR beta chain sequences. V and J gene assignment, in a later analysis, came from comparing TCR nucleotide sequences with IMGT/GENE-DB human TR gene sequences. In a later analysis, CDR3 sequences and most-parsimonious VDJ recombination scenarios were assigned using the TCRdist pipeline. In a later analysis, every TCR beta chain was defined by the combination of its CDR3 amino acid sequence and its V-gene family, and reads without a unique V-gene family were dropped. As a way to deal with suspected cross-contamination and a sequencing artifact, a later analysis dropped 640 or so nucleotide sequences that were highly shared and had low generation probability. In a later analysis, a clonal expansion index was calculated for each public chain from normalized within-repertoire ranks of inferred template counts. In a later analysis, generation probabilities were computed using a VDJ recombination model fitted to out-of-frame rearrangements, and the results were checked against IGoR. In a later analysis, hypergeometric tests were used to score TCR-TCR, TCR-HLA and TCR-CMV co-occurrence, with a repertoire-size bias correction applied to TCR pairs. To estimate false discovery rates, a later analysis permuted the HLA or CMV assignments 20 times. In a later analysis, co-occurring TCRs were grouped using DBSCAN, with TCRdist sequence similarity added in when clustering inside HLA-allele-positive subsets. Repertoires with fewer than 30,000 or more than 120,000 public chains, plus five repertoires with anomalous nucleotide sharing, were excluded from co-occurrence clustering. This is the immuneACCESS table as TCRdb keeps it, with only in-frame sequences that have V and J called. A part of the clones is gone; compared with another copy, unresolved V genes explain less than half, and the rest is unexplained. The DNA was the basis for D and trimming; V, J and clone size are from that table. For this sample there are roughly 140,000 clones; 78% appear just once. Together, the top ten hold about 3% of the sample.

The investigation overall reported the following: In a later genetic analysis, fewer N-insertions in productive TCRs were reported among donors in an Asian-associated ancestry cluster than the roughly 700-donor mean. According to the authors, the approach could potentially be generalized to other disease states and immunological phenotypes. Some IMGT-functional V segments, including TRBV6-2 and TRBV6-3, could not be distinguished by the 87-base-pair reads and were therefore excluded. In a later analysis, around 15,000 TCR beta sequences were associated with specific HLA alleles at a false discovery rate of 0.05. A later analysis found that TCR association rates varied across HLA loci, with DRB1 alleles showing the most associated TCRs and HLA-C alleles the fewest. The classifier was reported to diagnose cytomegalovirus status with high specificity and sensitivity in both the original and validation cohorts. This cohort had only TCR beta chains sequenced, and the lack of alpha or paired-chain data limited which features could be detected. In vitro tests confirmed that a few of the cytomegalovirus-associated TCR beta chains recognize cytomegalovirus antigens. Linkage disequilibrium might explain the correlated functional status among segregating V segments, but an unknown experimental factor could not be excluded. A cluster of highly shared sequence variants was judged likely to be a technical artifact of the sequencing pipeline. When HLA alleles, especially DR and DQ, strongly co-occurred, attributing TCR associations to individual alleles was difficult. According to a later analysis, most CMV-associated TCR beta chains appeared to be HLA-restricted, and the HLA associations seemed to be driven largely by CMV exposure. V-gene and J-gene trimming of TCR beta chains was associated with a missense DCLRE1C variant in a later genetic analysis, and the association was replicated in an independent cohort. Because counts were too low, about 17 rarely observed V segments, including chromosome 9 orphons, were excluded from the earlier analysis of 500 to 700 of the donors. A later analysis found that HLA-associated TCR beta chains were more clonally expanded and had lower generation probabilities than equally common non-associated chains. Most TCR sequences were seen in very few donors, while some public TCRs were found in many individuals. A further reported finding was that TCR beta sequences accurately predicted the HLA-A and HLA-B alleles for most subjects in the first cohort. The presence/absence analyses assumed that sequencing depth was roughly uniform across donors, and that assumption may not be true. In an earlier analysis of fewer than 700 of the donors, most TCR beta V segments appeared in productive rearrangements about 87% or about 30% of the time, broadly matching IMGT annotations. Because HLA typing was missing for some donors at each locus, association tests included only the typed subset. The study gave a list of 150 to 200 TCR beta chains associated with cytomegalovirus. According to a later analysis, parvovirus B19, influenza, CMV and Epstein-Barr virus appeared linked to several top co-occurrence clusters. CMV serostatus was the only immune exposure information available for the cohort.

The cohort consisted of 600 to 700 healthy bone marrow donors. At the time of sampling, all cohort members were nominally healthy, though unrecorded immune exposures were likely present. The donor tested CMV seropositive, placing the donor among the 250 to 350 seropositive members of the cohort. A peripheral blood sample was collected from each donor, and TCR beta sequencing was performed on peripheral blood mononuclear cells. Genomic DNA extraction from the blood cell samples was performed with the Qiagen DNeasy Blood Extraction Kit. Sample: PBMCs. The chain links TRBV30 with TRBJ1-5; TRBD1 might be the D gene, on 5 matching bases. The TCR originated in a man between 40 and 49 years old in good health and CMV-seropositive. The DNA reads as follows: TGTGCCTGGAGTCGGCAGGGAGGCCAGCCCCAGCATTTT. Translation gives CAWSRQGGQPQHF.